Below, 28 T cell receptor beta chains from the same sample are listed, as sequenced in a study of blood T cell repertoires in COVID-19 (dated by TCRdb to the early 2020s). The protocol used for the library was the immunoSEQ multiplex PCR assay. TCRdb retrieved this table from immuneACCESS and kept in-frame rearrangements only. Not all clones are present; in checked studies, unresolved V genes account for under half, and no reason is known for the remainder. The sample table holds about 90,000 clones, of which more than 75% were seen once. In total, the top ten clones hold about 17% of the sample. The sequenced material came from peripheral blood. These receptors came from a human donor in a cohort sampled during active COVID-19.

This clone was observed a handful of times. The chain combines TRBV9 with TRBJ1-2, with 9 bases matching TRBD1. The germline V gene has CDR1 SGDLS and CDR2 YYNGEE. CDR3 length: 15 amino acids. Trimming at V came to 3 bases and at J to 6 bases, leaving 9 bases not matched to a gene. The CDR3 DNA is TGTGCCAGCAGCGCCGGGACAGGGTATGAGAATGGCTACACCTTC. This sequence encodes CASSAGTGYENGYTF.

The gene calls are TRBV6-5 and TRBJ2-7, with D perhaps TRBD1 (6 bases). V lost 6 bases and J lost 5, with 20 bases in between. Germline CDR1 MNHEY, CDR2 SVGAGI. This CDR3 is built from 15 residues. As DNA, the CDR3 is TGTGCCAGCAGATCCCCCAGGGGACGGATCGACGAGCAGTACTTC. It yields the protein CASRSPRGRIDEQYF.

J is TRBJ2-7 and V is TRBV28; TRBD2 might be the D (7 bases). The CDR3 is made up of 12 amino acids. Between the trimmed V and J ends, which lost 11 bases and 3 bases, there was a span of 14 bases. Germline-derived CDR1 and CDR2 are MDHEN and SYDVKM. The CDR3 here is CAAGAGDYEQYF. Written as DNA, the CDR3 is TGTGCCGCGGGGGCTGGGGACTACGAGCAGTACTTC.

This chain links TRBV11-2 with TRBJ2-7; D remains ambiguous. The CDR3 runs 13 residues. Trimming stripped 2 bases from V and 3 bases from J, with 8 bases between. CDR1 SGHAT and CDR2 FQNNGV come from the germline V gene. For the CDR3, the DNA is TGTGCCAGCAGCTTACTGGGCCTCTACGAGCAGTACTTC. This gives the protein CASSLLGLYEQYF.

This clone was seen just once. The chain recombines TRBV7-9 with TRBJ1-1, with D uncertain. The CDR3 consists of 14 residues. Germline V gives CDR1 SEHNR, CDR2 FQNEAQ (reference sequence). Trimming removed 5 bases at V and 6 bases at J, with 16 bases between. CDR3 sequence (DNA): TGTGCCAGCAGCCCCCCCCCGACTCTAGCTGAAGCTTTCTTT. Its translation: CASSPPPTLAEAFF.

This clone appeared once. This sequence joins TRBV28 and TRBJ1-1, with 8 bases identical to TRBD1. The ends lost 3 bases at V and 7 bases at J; junction bases unmatched: 10. The CDR3 loop spans 15 amino acids. From germline, CDR1 is MDHEN and CDR2 SYDVKM. CDR3 sequence: CASSLPGGTGGEAFF. CDR3 nucleotide sequence: TGTGCCAGCAGTTTGCCCGGCGGGACAGGAGGTGAAGCTTTCTTT.

The gene calls are TRBV18 and TRBJ1-2, with D perhaps TRBD1 (5 bases). CDR3 length: 13 amino acids. The germline V gene encodes CDR1 KGHSH and CDR2 LQKENI. The V end was cut by 3 bases, the J end by 6 bases, with 11 bases between. Here the CDR3 DNA reads TGTGCCAGCTCACCCGACAGAGTAAATGGCTACACCTTC. Translating gives CASSPDRVNGYTF.

Concerning this clone: The junction departs from germline at one end; a sequencing error may be responsible. The CDR3 DNA is TGTGCCAGCAGTTCAACAGGGTATACTTCACCCCTCCACTTT. It codes for CASSSTGYTSPLHF. V is TRBV3-1 (or the pseudogene TRBV3-2) and J is TRBJ1-6, with a tentative D call TRBD1 (6 bases). CDR1 and CDR2 from the germline V gene are LGHDT and YNNKEL (reference sequence). The CDR3 sequence is 14 residues long.

This chain uses TRBV6-5 with TRBJ1-4; perhaps TRBD1 as D (6 bases). Germline CDR1 and CDR2: MNHEY and SVGAGI. Trimming stripped 9 bases from V and 8 bases from J, with 19 bases between. The length of the CDR3 is 14 residues. CDR3 sequence reads: CASGRGTGNEKLFF. The CDR3 DNA reads as TGTGCCAGTGGAAGGGGAACAGGGAACGAAAAACTGTTTTTT.

A single count supports this clone. This chain uses TRBV19 with TRBJ2-7; D is perhaps TRBD2 (6 bases). The CDR3 consists of 13 residues. Trimming stripped 3 bases from V and 3 bases from J, with 9 bases between. Germline CDR1 is LNHDA and CDR2 is SQIVND (reference sequence). The CDR3 loop reads CASSIGGSYEQYF. DNA for the CDR3: TGTGCCAGTAGTATTGGGGGGAGCTACGAGCAGTACTTC.

The chain uses TRBV5-1 and TRBJ2-3; no definite D call. The V gene's germline CDR1 is SGHRS and CDR2 YFSETQ. The CDR3 loop spans 14 amino acids. V lost 1 base to trimming and J lost 0 bases, with 6 bases between them. CDR3 amino acids: CASSLTSSTDTQYF. CDR3 DNA sequence: TGCGCCAGCAGCTTGACTTCTAGCACAGATACGCAGTATTTT.

J is TRBJ2-2 and V is TRBV5-4; D perhaps matches TRBD1 (6 bases). CDR1 and CDR2 (germline): SGHNT, YYREEE (reference sequence). The CDR3 length is 14 residues. Trimming took 0 bases from V and 5 from J, leaving 8 bases between them. The CDR3 DNA sequence: TGTGCCAGCAGCTTGGGGGGACAAACCGGGGAGCTGTTTTTT. It codes for CASSLGGQTGELFF.

This clone has more than one count but fewer than ten. The rearrangement links TRBV6-1 to TRBJ1-2, with D possibly TRBD1 on 6 matching bases. CDR3 length equals 13 residues. The germline gives CDR1 MNHNS, CDR2 SASEGT. Trimming shortened V by 3 bases and J by 6 bases, and 11 bases separated the two germline ends. Here the CDR3 reads CASSDLRGDGYTF. In DNA form, the CDR3 reads TGTGCCAGCAGTGACCTCAGGGGAGATGGCTACACCTTC.

The V call is TRBV6-2 or TRBV6-3, the J call TRBJ1-2; tentative D call: TRBD1 (5 bases). This CDR3 region has 14 residues. Germline V lookup: CDR1 MNHEY, CDR2 SVGEGT. The V gene lost 0 bases and the J gene lost 5 bases, with 10 bases spanning the gap. The CDR3 region is CASSYSGLPYGYTF. CDR3 in DNA: TGTGCCAGCAGTTACTCGGGACTCCCGTATGGCTACACCTTC.

The J gene is TRBJ1-4, the V gene TRBV30; 10 bases align to TRBD1. From germline, CDR1 is GTSNPN and CDR2 SVGIG (reference sequence). J lost 7 bases, V lost 2 bases, and 4 bases had no gene match. CDR3 length: 14 amino acids. CDR3 sequence (DNA): TGTGCCTGGAGTAAGGACAGGGGGAGTGAAAAACTGTTTTTT. Protein sequence: CAWSKDRGSEKLFF.

The V call is TRBV4-2, the J call TRBJ2-1; 12 positions agree with TRBD1. This CDR3 is 18 amino acids long. V trimming: 0 bases; J trimming: 7 bases; junction bases outside the gene matches: 10. The germline V gene has CDR1 LGHNA and CDR2 YNFKEQ. In DNA, the CDR3 is TGTGCCAGCAGCCAAGATTTGTGGGGACAGGGGGCGCGGAATGAGCAGTTCTTC. It translates to CASSQDLWGQGARNEQFF.

The V call is TRBV10-2, the J call TRBJ2-5; 7 nucleotides line up with TRBD2. The CDR3 has 14 amino acids. The V gene's germline CDR1 is WSHSY and CDR2 SAAADI. The J segment lost 5 bases and the V segment lost 0 bases, leaving 3 bases of the junction unmatched. CDR3 DNA sequence: TGCGCCAGCAGTGAGTCGAGCGGGGTGGAGACCCAGTACTTC. Amino acid sequence: CASSESSGVETQYF.

The chain employs TRBV13 and TRBJ1-2; TRBD1 matches 12 bases. The CDR3 contains 14 residues. V was clipped by 5 bases and J by 8 bases; unmatched bases: 6. The germline gives CDR1 PRHDT, CDR2 FYEKMQ (reference sequence). The CDR3 DNA sequence: TGTGCCAGCAGCACGGGACAGGGGGCTCTAGGCTACACCTTC. This encodes CASSTGQGALGYTF.

On this clone itself: The junction does not match germline at one end; this may be a read error. The chain uses TRBV3-1 (or the pseudogene TRBV3-2) and TRBJ2-7, with 7 bases identical to TRBD1. The CDR3 is 11 amino acids. Germline-derived CDR1 and CDR2 are LGHDT and YNNKEL (reference sequence). The CDR3 DNA reads TGTGCCAGCAGCCAAGGGACAGGTCGGGACTTC. The encoded protein is CASSQGTGRDF.

The count of this clone is one. This rearrangement joins TRBV30 to TRBJ1-6; D is possibly TRBD1 (5 bases). The germline CDR1 and CDR2 sequences are GTSNPN and SVGIG (reference sequence). The CDR3 is 16 residues long. V shed 1 base and J shed 0 bases, with 10 bases lying between them. The CDR3 nucleotides are TGTGCCTGGAGTGCCACAGGCCTCTCCTATAATTCACCCCTCCACTTT. This encodes CAWSATGLSYNSPLHF.

The chain joins TRBV5-1 to TRBJ2-3, with D hard to call. Germline loops: CDR1 SGHRS, CDR2 YFSETQ. V lost 1 base and J lost 0, with 15 bases in between. The CDR3 has 17 residues. Here the CDR3 DNA reads TGCGCCAGCAGCTTGTTAGTCGGTTTTTTTAGCACAGATACGCAGTATTTT. Translation: CASSLLVGFFSTDTQYF.

This chain connects TRBV6-5 to TRBJ2-3; D is possibly TRBD1 (6 bases). In germline, CDR1 is MNHEY, CDR2 SVGAGI. The CDR3 runs 16 residues. The V end was cut by 4 bases, the J end by 0 bases, with 14 bases between. CDR3 residues: CASSSPGDASTDTQYF. CDR3 in DNA: TGTGCCAGCAGTTCCCCAGGGGACGCTAGCACAGATACGCAGTATTTT.

The V and J genes are TRBV14 and TRBJ2-1, with a possible D match to TRBD1 (6 bases). Germline values: CDR1 SGHDN, CDR2 FVKESK. Deletions cut 2 bases from V and 12 bases from J, with 17 bases between. This CDR3 comprises 14 residues. CDR3 DNA sequence: TGTGCCAGCAGCCAAAAATTTGGGGGCGCGGCGCAGTTCTTC. It codes for CASSQKFGGAAQFF.

The chain combines TRBV7-3 with TRBJ2-1, with 11 positions matching TRBD2. Germline V lookup: CDR1 SGHTA, CDR2 FQGTGA. J gave up 4 bases and V 4 bases, and 9 bases lay outside the gene matches. The CDR3 loop spans 17 amino acids. The CDR3 DNA reads TGTGCCAGCAGCTCCCGACCCGGGACTAGCGGATACAATGAGCAGTTCTTC. It is translated as CASSSRPGTSGYNEQFF.

To note about this clone: The germline gene is not matched at one end of the junction; a read error may be the cause. The chain employs TRBV7-7 and TRBJ1-3; no clear D gene. Germline V gives CDR1 SSHAT, CDR2 FNYEAQ (reference sequence). There are 15 residues in the CDR3. The CDR3 DNA reads TGTGCTAGCAGCTCCCCGGTAGCGACTGGAAACACCATATATTTT. Its translation is CASSSPVATGNTIYF.

This clone was counted a single time. The V call is TRBV2, the J call TRBJ2-2; 9 bases agree with TRBD1. With V trimmed by 4 bases and J by 4 bases, 4 bases remained unmatched. This CDR3 contains 15 residues. The germline CDR1 and CDR2 sequences are SNHLY and FYNNEI. This chain's CDR3 is CASSAGTGFTGELFF. The CDR3, as DNA: TGTGCCAGCAGTGCCGGGACAGGGTTCACCGGGGAGCTGTTTTTT.

The J gene is TRBJ1-2, the V gene TRBV6-2 or TRBV6-3; D is uncertain. CDR3 length equals 15 residues. Germline values: CDR1 MNHEY, CDR2 SVGEGT. V was trimmed by 2 bases and J by 4 bases, leaving 14 bases between them. The CDR3 region has the DNA TGTGCCAGCAGTTACGGCGCGGCGTACCTCTATGGCTACACCTTC. It codes for CASSYGAAYLYGYTF.

In its sample, this clone was seen once. V is TRBV9 and J is TRBJ2-7, with D perhaps TRBD1 (5 bases). The CDR3 consists of 15 residues. Deletions cut 4 bases from V and 5 bases from J, with 19 bases between. CDR1 is SGDLS and CDR2 is YYNGEE in the germline V gene. DNA of the CDR3: TGTGCCAGCAGCCGAAATGACCCAGGGTCGAACGAGCAGTACTTC. This codes for CASSRNDPGSNEQYF. Based on the CDR3 plus reference TRBV9 and TRBJ2-7, the full variable domain is DSGVTQTPKHLITATGQRVTLRCSPRSGDLSVYWYQQSLDQGLQFLIQYYNGEERAKGNILERFSAQQFPDLHSELNLSSLELGDSALYFCASSRNDPGSNEQYFGPGTRLTVT.